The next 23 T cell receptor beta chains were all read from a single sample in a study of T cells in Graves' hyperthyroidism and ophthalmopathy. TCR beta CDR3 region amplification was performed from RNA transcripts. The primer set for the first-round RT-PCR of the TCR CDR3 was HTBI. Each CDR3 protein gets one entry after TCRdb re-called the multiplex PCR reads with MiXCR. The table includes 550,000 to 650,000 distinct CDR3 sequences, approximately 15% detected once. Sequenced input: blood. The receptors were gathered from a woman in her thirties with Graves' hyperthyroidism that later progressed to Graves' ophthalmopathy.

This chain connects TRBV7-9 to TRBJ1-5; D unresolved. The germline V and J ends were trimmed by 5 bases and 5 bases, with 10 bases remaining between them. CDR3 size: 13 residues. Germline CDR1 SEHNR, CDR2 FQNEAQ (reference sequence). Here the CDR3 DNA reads TGTGCCAGCAGCGTCGACGAGGATCAGCCCCAGCATTTT. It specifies CASSVDEDQPQHF.

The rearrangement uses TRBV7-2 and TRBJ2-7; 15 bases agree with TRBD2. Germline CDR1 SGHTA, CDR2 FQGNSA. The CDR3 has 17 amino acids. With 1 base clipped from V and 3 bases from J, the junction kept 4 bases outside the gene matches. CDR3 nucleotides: TGTGCCAGCAGCTTAGGGACTAGCGGGAGGGGGAACTACGAGCAGTACTTC. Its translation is CASSLGTSGRGNYEQYF.

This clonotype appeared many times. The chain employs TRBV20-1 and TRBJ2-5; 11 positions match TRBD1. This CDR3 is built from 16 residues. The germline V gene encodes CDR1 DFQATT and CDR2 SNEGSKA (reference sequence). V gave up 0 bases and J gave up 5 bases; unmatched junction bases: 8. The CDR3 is CSARDFGTGGRETQYF. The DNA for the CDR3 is TGCAGTGCTAGAGATTTCGGGACAGGGGGTCGTGAGACCCAGTACTTC.

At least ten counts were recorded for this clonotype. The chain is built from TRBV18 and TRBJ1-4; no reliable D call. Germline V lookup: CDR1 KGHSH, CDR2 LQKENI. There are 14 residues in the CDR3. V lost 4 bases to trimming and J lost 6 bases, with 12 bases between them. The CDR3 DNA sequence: TGTGCCAGCTCACGGGCCGGGGTGGATGAAAAACTGTTTTTT. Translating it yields CASSRAGVDEKLFF. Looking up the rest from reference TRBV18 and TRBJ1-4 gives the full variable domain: NAGVMQNPRHLVRRRGQEARLRCSPMKGHSHVYWYRQLPEEGLKFMVYLQKENIIDESGMPKERFSAEFPKEGPSILRIQQVVRGDSAAYFCASSRAGVDEKLFFGSGTQLSVL.

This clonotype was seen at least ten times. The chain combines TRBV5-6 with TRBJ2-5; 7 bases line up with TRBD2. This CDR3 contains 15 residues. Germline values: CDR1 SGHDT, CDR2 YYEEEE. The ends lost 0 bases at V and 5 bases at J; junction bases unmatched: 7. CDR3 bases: TGTGCCAGCAGCTTGGGGGGGGGTCCAGGGGAGACCCAGTACTTC. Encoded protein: CASSLGGGPGETQYF.

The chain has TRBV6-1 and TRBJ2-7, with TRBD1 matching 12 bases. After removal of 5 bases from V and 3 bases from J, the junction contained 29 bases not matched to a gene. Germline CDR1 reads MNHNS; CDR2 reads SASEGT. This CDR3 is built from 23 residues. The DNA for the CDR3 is TGTGCCAGCAGTTACCACACCACCCAAAACCGGGACAGGGGGCCTTCCCGGAGCTACGAGCAGTACTTC. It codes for CASSYHTTQNRDRGPSRSYEQYF.

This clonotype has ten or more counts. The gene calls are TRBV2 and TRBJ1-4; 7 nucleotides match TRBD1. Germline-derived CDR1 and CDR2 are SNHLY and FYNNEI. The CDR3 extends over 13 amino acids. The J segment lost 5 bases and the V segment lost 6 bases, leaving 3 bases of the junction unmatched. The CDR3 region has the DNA TGTGCCAGCAGACTACAGGGGAATGAAAAACTGTTTTTT. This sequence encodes CASRLQGNEKLFF. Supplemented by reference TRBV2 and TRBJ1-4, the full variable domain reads EPEVTQTPSHQVTQMGQEVILRCVPISNHLYFYWYRQILGQKVEFLVSFYNNEISEKSEIFDDQFSVERPDGSNFTLKIRSTKLEDSAMYFCASRLQGNEKLFFGSGTQLSVL.

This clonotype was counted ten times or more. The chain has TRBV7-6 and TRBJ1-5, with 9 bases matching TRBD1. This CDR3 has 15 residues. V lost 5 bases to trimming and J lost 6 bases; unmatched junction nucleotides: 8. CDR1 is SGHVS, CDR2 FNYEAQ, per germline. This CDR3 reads CASSARDREVQPQHF. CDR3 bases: TGTGCCAGCAGCGCACGGGACAGGGAGGTTCAGCCCCAGCATTTT.

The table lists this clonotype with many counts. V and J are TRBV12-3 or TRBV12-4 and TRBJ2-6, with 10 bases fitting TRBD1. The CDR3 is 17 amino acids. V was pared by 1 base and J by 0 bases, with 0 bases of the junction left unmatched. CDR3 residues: CASSLGDRGSGANVLTF. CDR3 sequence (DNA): TGTGCCAGCAGTTTAGGGGACAGGGGCTCTGGGGCCAACGTCCTGACTTTC.

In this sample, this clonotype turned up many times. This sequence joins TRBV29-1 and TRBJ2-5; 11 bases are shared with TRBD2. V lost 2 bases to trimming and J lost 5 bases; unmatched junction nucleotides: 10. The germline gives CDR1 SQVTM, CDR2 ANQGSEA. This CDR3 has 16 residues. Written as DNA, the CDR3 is TGCAGCGTTGAACCCCTAGCGGGAGGAGTAAGGGAGACCCAGTACTTC. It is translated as CSVEPLAGGVRETQYF.

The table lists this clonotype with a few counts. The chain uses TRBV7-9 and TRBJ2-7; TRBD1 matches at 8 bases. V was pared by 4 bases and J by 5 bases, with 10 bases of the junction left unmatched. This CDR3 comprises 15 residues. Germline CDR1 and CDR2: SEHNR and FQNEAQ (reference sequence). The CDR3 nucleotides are TGTGCCAGCAGCTCACAGGGGGGATATTTAGACGAGCAGTACTTC. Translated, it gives CASSSQGGYLDEQYF.

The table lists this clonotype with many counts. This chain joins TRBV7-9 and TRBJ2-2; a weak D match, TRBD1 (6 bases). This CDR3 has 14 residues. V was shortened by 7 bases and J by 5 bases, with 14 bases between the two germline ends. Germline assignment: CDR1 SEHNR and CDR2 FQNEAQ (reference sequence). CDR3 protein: CASIDRLATGELFF. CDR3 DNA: TGTGCCAGCATCGACAGGTTGGCGACCGGGGAGCTGTTTTTT.

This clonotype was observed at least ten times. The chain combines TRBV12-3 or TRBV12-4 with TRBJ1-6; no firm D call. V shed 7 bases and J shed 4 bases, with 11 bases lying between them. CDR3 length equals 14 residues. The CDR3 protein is CASMGGSYNSPLHF. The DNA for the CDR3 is TGTGCCAGCATGGGAGGCAGTTATAATTCACCCCTCCACTTT.

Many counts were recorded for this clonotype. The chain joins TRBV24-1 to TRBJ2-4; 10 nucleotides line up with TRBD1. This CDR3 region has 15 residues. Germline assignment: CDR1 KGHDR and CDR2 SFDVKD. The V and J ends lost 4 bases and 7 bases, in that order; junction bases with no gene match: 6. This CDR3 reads CATSDGDRGGNIQYF. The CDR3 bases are TGTGCCACCAGTGACGGGGACAGGGGTGGGAACATTCAGTACTTC.

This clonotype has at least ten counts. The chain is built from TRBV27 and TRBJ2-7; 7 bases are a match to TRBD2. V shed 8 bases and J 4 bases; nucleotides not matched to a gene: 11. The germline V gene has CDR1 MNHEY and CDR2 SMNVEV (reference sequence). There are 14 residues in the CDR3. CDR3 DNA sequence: TGTGCCAGCGGTTCAAAGGGACTACCTTACGAGCAGTACTTC. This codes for CASGSKGLPYEQYF.

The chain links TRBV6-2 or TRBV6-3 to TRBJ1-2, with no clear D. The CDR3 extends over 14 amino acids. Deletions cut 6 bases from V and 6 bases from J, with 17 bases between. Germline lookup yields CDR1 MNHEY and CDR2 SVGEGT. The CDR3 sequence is CASSLGQDIDGYTF. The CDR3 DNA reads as TGTGCCAGCAGCCTGGGCCAGGATATAGATGGCTACACCTTC.

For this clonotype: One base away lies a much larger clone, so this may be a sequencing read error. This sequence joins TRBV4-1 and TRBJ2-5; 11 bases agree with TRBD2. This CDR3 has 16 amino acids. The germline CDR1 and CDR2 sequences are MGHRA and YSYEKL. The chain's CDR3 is CAGSRTLAGEDETQYF. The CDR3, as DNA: TGCGCCGGCAGCCGGACACTAGCGGGAGAGGACGAGACCCAGTACTTC.

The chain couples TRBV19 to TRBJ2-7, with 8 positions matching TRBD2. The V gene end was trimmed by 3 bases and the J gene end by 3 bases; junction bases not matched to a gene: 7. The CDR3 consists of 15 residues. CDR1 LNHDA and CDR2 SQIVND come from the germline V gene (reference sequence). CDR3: CASSIIYTSGYEQYF. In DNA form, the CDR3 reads TGTGCCAGTAGTATTATTTATACTAGCGGCTACGAGCAGTACTTC. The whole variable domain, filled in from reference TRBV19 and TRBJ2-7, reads DGGITQSPKYLFRKEGQNVTLSCEQNLNHDAMYWYRQDPGQGLRLIYYSQIVNDFQKGDIAEGYSVSREKKESFPLTVTSAQKNPTAFYLCASSIIYTSGYEQYFGPGTRLTVT.

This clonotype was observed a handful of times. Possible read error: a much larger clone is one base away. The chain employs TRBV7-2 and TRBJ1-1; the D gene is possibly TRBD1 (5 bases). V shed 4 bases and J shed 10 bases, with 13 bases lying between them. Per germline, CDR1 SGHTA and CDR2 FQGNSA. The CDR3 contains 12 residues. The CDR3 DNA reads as TGTGCCAGCAGCTCCCAGGGATACGGAGCTTTCTTT. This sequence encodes CASSSQGYGAFF.

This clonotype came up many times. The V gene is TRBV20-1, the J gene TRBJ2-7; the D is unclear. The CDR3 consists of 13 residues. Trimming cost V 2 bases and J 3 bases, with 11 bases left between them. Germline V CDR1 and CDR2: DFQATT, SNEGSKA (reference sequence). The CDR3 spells CSARRGGNYEQYF. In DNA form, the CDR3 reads TGCAGTGCTAGACGTGGCGGCAACTACGAGCAGTACTTC.

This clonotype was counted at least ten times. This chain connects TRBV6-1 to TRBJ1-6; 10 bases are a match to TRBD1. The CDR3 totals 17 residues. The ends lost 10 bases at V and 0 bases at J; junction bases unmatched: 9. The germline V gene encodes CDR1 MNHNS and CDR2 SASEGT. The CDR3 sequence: CATTPGQGSSYNSPLHF. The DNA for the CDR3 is TGTGCCACCACCCCGGGACAGGGGAGCTCCTATAATTCACCCCTCCACTTT.

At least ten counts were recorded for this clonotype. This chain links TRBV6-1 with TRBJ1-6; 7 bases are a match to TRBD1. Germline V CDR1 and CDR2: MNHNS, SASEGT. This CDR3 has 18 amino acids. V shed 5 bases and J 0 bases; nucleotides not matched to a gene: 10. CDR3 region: CASSPGVWDSSYNSPLHF. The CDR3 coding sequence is TGTGCCAGCAGTCCAGGGGTCTGGGACAGCTCCTATAATTCACCCCTCCACTTT.

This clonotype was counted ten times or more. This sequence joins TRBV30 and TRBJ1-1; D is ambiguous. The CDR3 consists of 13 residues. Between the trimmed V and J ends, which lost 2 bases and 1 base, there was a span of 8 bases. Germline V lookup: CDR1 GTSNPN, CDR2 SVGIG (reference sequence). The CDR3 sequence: CAWSRISNTEAFF. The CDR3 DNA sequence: TGTGCCTGGAGTCGGATATCGAACACTGAAGCTTTCTTT.